A single sample is the source of the 5 T cell receptor beta chains below, sequenced in a study of PD-1 blockade in classical Hodgkin lymphoma. With no exception, relapse followed autologous stem cell transplantation in all patients, and brentuximab vedotin exposure varied. Some clones are missing from TCRdb's copy, which holds only in-frame ones; the method was immunoSEQ multiplex PCR. The sample has just under 100,000 clones; roughly 84% are singletons. The sequences come from peripheral blood mononuclear cells (PBMCs), collected at baseline. All receptors derive from a human donor with classical Hodgkin lymphoma.

The genes are TRBV7-3 and TRBJ2-1; no definite D call. The V end lost 3 bases, the J end lost 4 bases, and 7 bases lay between the germline ends. This CDR3 region has 13 residues. Germline V CDR1 and CDR2: SGHTA, FQGTGA. For the CDR3, the DNA is TGTGCCAGCAGCTTTTCCGGTTACAATGAGCAGTTCTTC. Residues: CASSFSGYNEQFF.

This clone appeared once. The gene calls are TRBV7-2 and TRBJ1-2, with 7 bases fitting TRBD1. Looked up from germline, CDR1 is SGHTA and CDR2 is FQGNSA. Trimming took 8 bases from V and 2 from J; bases not matched to a gene: 2. The CDR3 runs to 12 residues. The CDR3 protein is CASGRGNYGYTF. The CDR3 DNA follows: TGTGCCAGCGGCAGGGGGAACTATGGCTACACCTTC.

The V and J genes are TRBV11-3 and TRBJ2-1; 15 positions agree with TRBD2. Germline lookup yields CDR1 SGHNT and CDR2 YENEEA. V was pared by 4 bases and J by 8 bases, with 3 bases of the junction left unmatched. CDR3 length: 15 amino acids. The CDR3 loop reads CASSSGLAGGYEQFF. In nucleotides, the CDR3 is TGTGCCAGCAGCTCGGGACTAGCGGGAGGTTATGAGCAGTTCTTC.

The gene calls are TRBV2 and TRBJ1-2; no reliable D call. Trimming pared 5 bases from V and 3 bases from J, leaving 19 bases between. From germline, CDR1 is SNHLY and CDR2 FYNNEI. The CDR3 length is 16 residues. The CDR3 nucleotides read TGTGCCAGCAGTTGGGCAGGTAACCCCCACGACTATGGCTACACCTTC. This codes for CASSWAGNPHDYGYTF.

The V gene is TRBV4-2, the J gene TRBJ2-3; D possibly corresponds to TRBD2 (5 bases). The CDR3 extends over 13 amino acids. Germline assignment: CDR1 LGHNA and CDR2 YNFKEQ. Trimming removed 3 bases at V and 5 bases at J, with 9 bases between. This CDR3 is CASSHPGEDTQYF. As DNA, the CDR3 is TGTGCCAGCAGCCACCCCGGGGAAGATACGCAGTATTTT.